This is a list of T cell receptor beta chains from one sample in a study of a mutant IDH1 vaccine in newly diagnosed glioma. Using immunoSEQ multiplex PCR, the repertoire was profiled, and TCRdb retains in-frame clones only, with some absent. In the table there are roughly 120,000 clones, around 90% of which are singletons. These receptors have no identified antigens. Sequenced material: PBMCs, taken from a glioma patient whose treatment included an IDH1 peptide vaccine. The receptors here all came from a woman aged 45-65 years with glioma. CDR3s include the opening cysteine and the closing phenylalanine or tryptophan. A D gene is named only where the DNA matches it firmly. Not all rows give a size; the values are once, few, many and, for expanded clones, a class.

>.|TRBJ1-4|13|.|TRBV19
CASSMGGGEKLFF
TGTGCCAGTAGTATGGGGGGCGGTGAAAAACTGTTTTTT
>.|TRBJ1-4|13|.|TRBV5-1
CASSEAGASKLFF
TGCGCCAGCAGCGAAGCCGGGGCCAGCAAACTGTTTTTT
>.|TRBJ1-2|13|.|TRBV5-1
CASSLDSNYGYTF
TGCGCCAGCAGCCTTGATTCAAACTATGGCTACACCTTC
>.|TRBJ2-3|14|.|TRBV10-2
CASSEGYQPDTQYF
TGCGCCAGCAGTGAAGGGTACCAACCGGATACGCAGTATTTT
>.|TRBJ2-7|14|.|TRBV9
CASSPRRLHYEQYF
TGTGCCAGCAGCCCCCGGAGACTTCACTACGAGCAGTACTTC
>.|TRBJ2-1|16|TRBD2|TRBV5-1
CASSDGTSGFYNEQFF
TGCGCCAGCAGCGATGGGACTAGCGGCTTCTACAATGAGCAGTTCTTC
>.|TRBJ1-4|15|.|TRBV5-1
CASSFLGPTNEKLFF
TGCGCCAGCAGCTTTTTAGGCCCAACTAATGAAAAACTGTTTTTT
>.|TRBJ2-1|13|.|TRBV7-2
CASSSRSADEQFF
TGTGCCAGCAGCTCCCGCTCAGCAGATGAGCAGTTCTTC
>.|TRBJ1-3|16|.|TRBV5-1
CASSLGGASGWDTIYF
TGCGCCAGCAGCTTAGGGGGGGCCTCCGGCTGGGACACCATATATTTT
>.|TRBJ1-2|12|.|TRBV6-6
CASSPSADGYTF
TGTGCCAGCTCCCCCAGCGCCGATGGCTACACCTTC
>.|TRBJ2-7|14|.|TRBV28
CASRGRQISYEQYF
TGTGCCAGCAGGGGACGACAGATCTCCTACGAGCAGTACTTC
>.|TRBJ1-5|16|.|TRBV6-1
CASRESSFAGNQPQHF
TGTGCCAGCAGGGAAAGTTCCTTTGCGGGCAATCAGCCCCAGCATTTT
>.|TRBJ2-5|14|.|TRBV7-9
CASSFRDVQETQYF
TGTGCCAGCAGTTTCCGGGACGTTCAAGAGACCCAGTACTTC
>.|TRBJ2-1|16|TRBD2|TRBV5-5
CASSNHGLAGANEQFF
TGTGCCAGCAGCAACCATGGACTAGCGGGAGCAAATGAGCAGTTCTTC
>.|TRBJ2-5|13|.|TRBV11-2
CASSSSVQETQYF
TGTGCCAGCAGCTCTTCAGTCCAAGAGACCCAGTACTTC
>.|TRBJ2-2|15|TRBD1|TRBV4-1
CASSQRTGITGELFF
TGCGCCAGCAGCCAAAGGACAGGAATCACCGGGGAGCTGTTTTTT
>few|TRBJ2-7|13|.|TRBV18
CASSPDRDYEQYF
TGTGCCAGCTCACCAGACAGAGACTACGAGCAGTACTTC
>.|TRBJ2-7|16|TRBD1|TRBV6-6
CASRGTTGKGSYEQYF
TGTGCCAGCAGGGGAACGACAGGGAAAGGGTCCTACGAGCAGTACTTC
>.|TRBJ2-5|14|.|TRBV6-1
CASRGQRIQETQYF
TGTGCCAGCAGGGGACAACGAATTCAAGAGACCCAGTACTTC
>.|TRBJ2-1|12|.|TRBV5-6
CASSLEYNEQFF
TGTGCCAGCAGCTTGGAATACAATGAGCAGTTCTTC
>.|TRBJ2-3|17|TRBD2|TRBV7-2
CASSFSPGLAGADTQYF
TGTGCCAGCAGCTTCTCCCCGGGACTAGCGGGAGCAGATACGCAGTATTTT
>.|TRBJ2-7|14|.|TRBV6-1
CASSGEGPTYEQYF
TGTGCCAGCAGTGGCGAGGGCCCTACCTACGAGCAGTACTTC
>.|TRBJ2-1|15|TRBD2|TRBV7-9
CASRGLAGGHNEQFF
TGTGCCAGCAGGGGACTAGCGGGAGGGCACAATGAGCAGTTCTTC
>.|TRBJ2-5|14|.|TRBV11-2
CASSLVPSKETQYF
TGTGCCAGCAGCTTAGTACCCTCGAAAGAGACCCAGTACTTC
>.|TRBJ1-5|13|.|TRBV7-9
CASSLDPGQPQHF
TGTGCCAGCAGCTTAGACCCGGGGCAGCCCCAGCATTTT
>.|TRBJ2-3|14|.|TRBV25-1
CASSALRLQDTQYF
TGTGCCAGCAGTGCACTCCGGCTACAGGATACGCAGTATTTT
>.|TRBJ2-7|15|TRBD2|TRBV5-1
CASSLAPSGSYEQYF
TGCGCCAGCAGCTTGGCCCCTAGCGGGAGCTACGAGCAGTACTTC
>.|TRBJ2-6|18|TRBD1|TRBV9
CASSLRDRLLTGANVLTF
TGTGCCAGCAGCCTAAGGGACAGGTTACTTACTGGGGCCAACGTCCTGACTTTC
>.|TRBJ1-1|16|.|TRBV6-5
CASSYSTRGMSTEAFF
TGTGCCAGCAGTTACTCGACGCGGGGGATGAGCACTGAAGCTTTCTTT
>.|TRBJ2-7|14|.|TRBV6-5
CASSYPGREWEQYF
TGTGCCAGCAGTTACCCCGGGAGAGAGTGGGAGCAGTACTTC
>.|TRBJ2-7|16|.|TRBV4-2
CASSQEDLPRFYEQYF
TGTGCCAGCAGCCAAGAGGATCTCCCCCGCTTCTACGAGCAGTACTTC
>.|TRBJ2-3|14|TRBD2|TRBV6-5
CASGGLAGTDTQYF
TGTGCCAGTGGGGGACTAGCGGGCACAGATACGCAGTATTTT
>.|TRBJ1-1|14|.|TRBV28
CASRQGIMNTEAFF
TGTGCCAGCAGGCAAGGAATTATGAACACTGAAGCTTTCTTT
>.|TRBJ1-1|14|TRBD1|TRBV11-2
CASSTRDSPTEAFF
TGTGCCAGCAGCACACGGGACAGCCCCACTGAAGCTTTCTTT
>once|TRBJ1-1|15|.|TRBV2
CASSEKGDMNTEAFF
TGTGCCAGCAGTGAAAAAGGAGACATGAACACTGAAGCTTTCTTT
>once|TRBJ2-4|17|.|TRBV5-1
CASSLAAGDIGGNIQYF
TGCGCCAGCAGCTTGGCGGCAGGGGATATTGGAGGGAACATTCAGTACTTC
>.|TRBJ1-5|13|.|TRBV6-6
CAAGTTSNQPQHF
TGTGCCGCCGGGACAACGAGCAATCAGCCCCAGCATTTT
>.|TRBJ2-1|17|TRBD2|TRBV19
CASSILLAGGSYNEQFF
TGTGCCAGTAGTATTTTACTAGCGGGTGGCTCCTACAATGAGCAGTTCTTC
>.|TRBJ1-1|14|.|TRBV4-1
CASSQGGLLTEAFF
TGCGCCAGCAGCCAAGGGGGACTCCTGACTGAAGCTTTCTTT
>.|TRBJ2-7|14|TRBD1|TRBV7-9
CASSIQGVSYEQYF
TGTGCCAGCAGCATACAGGGGGTCTCCTACGAGCAGTACTTC
>.|TRBJ2-1|16|TRBD2|TRBV11-2
CASSSTRGRAAREQFF
TGTGCCAGCAGCTCTACGCGCGGGAGGGCCGCCCGTGAGCAGTTCTTC
>.|TRBJ2-3|14|.|TRBV6-1
CASSEIRVTDTQYF
TGTGCCAGCAGTGAAATAAGAGTAACAGATACGCAGTATTTT
>.|TRBJ2-3|21|TRBD2|TRBV12-5
CASGSLGPTTSSHISTDTQYF
TGTGCTAGTGGTTCCCTTGGCCCCACGACTAGCTCCCACATTAGCACAGATACGCAGTATTTT
>.|TRBJ2-5|15|.|TRBV14
CASSQGGPFQETQYF
TGTGCCAGCAGCCAAGGGGGGCCATTCCAAGAGACCCAGTACTTC
>few|TRBJ1-1|10|.|TRBV6-5
CATRQGKAFF
TGTGCCACCCGGCAGGGGAAGGCTTTCTTT
>.|TRBJ2-3|17|.|TRBV7-8
CASSLGLAQRTADTQYF
TGTGCCAGCAGCTTAGGTCTTGCCCAGAGAACGGCAGATACGCAGTATTTT
>.|TRBJ1-1|13|.|TRBV11-2
CASSSGLHKGAFF
TGTGCCAGCAGCAGTGGGTTACACAAGGGAGCTTTCTTT
>few|TRBJ2-1|15|.|TRBV27
CASSSPAAGDNEQFF
TGTGCCAGCAGTTCACCGGCCGCCGGGGACAATGAGCAGTTCTTC
>.|TRBJ2-7|16|.|TRBV5-6
CASSDMERLKEYEQYF
TGTGCCAGCAGCGATATGGAGCGGCTAAAAGAATACGAGCAGTACTTC
>.|TRBJ2-5|17|TRBD2|TRBV5-1
CASSPRLGSGREETQYF
TGCGCCAGCAGCCCCCGGTTAGGTAGCGGGAGGGAAGAGACCCAGTACTTC
>.|TRBJ2-2|15|TRBD2|TRBV28
CASSPGLGFTGELFF
TGTGCCAGCAGCCCGGGACTAGGATTCACCGGGGAGCTGTTTTTT
>.|TRBJ1-2|13|.|TRBV7-9
CASSLAGDHGYTF
TGTGCCAGCAGCTTAGCCGGAGACCATGGCTACACCTTC
>.|TRBJ2-1|16|TRBD2|TRBV4-2
CASSQEGTSGHNEQFF
TGTGCCAGCAGCCAAGAAGGGACTAGCGGACACAATGAGCAGTTCTTC
>.|TRBJ1-1|13|.|TRBV6-5
CASSYSANTEAFF
TGTGCCAGCAGTTACTCAGCGAACACTGAAGCTTTCTTT